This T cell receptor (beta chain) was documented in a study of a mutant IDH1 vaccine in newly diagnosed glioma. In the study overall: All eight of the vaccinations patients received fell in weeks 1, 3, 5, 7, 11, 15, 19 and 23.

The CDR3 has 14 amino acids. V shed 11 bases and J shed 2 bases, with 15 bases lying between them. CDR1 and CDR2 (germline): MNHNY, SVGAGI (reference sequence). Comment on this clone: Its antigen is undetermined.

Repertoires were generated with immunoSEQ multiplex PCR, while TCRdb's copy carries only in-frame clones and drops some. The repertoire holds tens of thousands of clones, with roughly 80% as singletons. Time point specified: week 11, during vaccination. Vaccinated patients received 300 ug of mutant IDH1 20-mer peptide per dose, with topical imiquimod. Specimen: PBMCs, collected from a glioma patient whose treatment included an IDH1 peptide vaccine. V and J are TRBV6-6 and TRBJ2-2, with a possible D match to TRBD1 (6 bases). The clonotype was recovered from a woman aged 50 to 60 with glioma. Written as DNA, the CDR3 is TGTGCCCTTCAAGGGGGTATTAACACCGGGGAGCTGTTTTTT. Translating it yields CALQGGINTGELFF.